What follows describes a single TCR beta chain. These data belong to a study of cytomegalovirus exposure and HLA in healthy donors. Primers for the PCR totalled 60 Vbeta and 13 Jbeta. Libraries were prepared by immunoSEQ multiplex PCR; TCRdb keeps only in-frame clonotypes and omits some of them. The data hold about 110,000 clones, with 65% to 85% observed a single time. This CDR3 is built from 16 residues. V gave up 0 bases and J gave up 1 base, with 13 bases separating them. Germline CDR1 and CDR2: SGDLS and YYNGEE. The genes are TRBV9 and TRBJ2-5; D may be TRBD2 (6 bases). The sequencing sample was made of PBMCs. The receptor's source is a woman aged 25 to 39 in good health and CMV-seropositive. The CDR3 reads CASSVGRERVQETQYF. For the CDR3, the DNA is TGTGCCAGCAGCGTAGGGAGGGAGCGGGTCCAAGAGACCCAGTACTTC.